In this sample, the clone carrying this TCR beta chain turned up a few times. The use of a sample-barcoded 5' primer and a J-beta primer mix characterized a second PCR of about 7 to 12 cycles. All cDNA molecules were each tagged by a template-switch adaptor with 12 random nucleotides. A single record per CDR3 protein comes from TCRdb applying MiXCR to the 5' RACE reads. Of hundreds of thousands of distinct CDR3 sequences in the sample, under 25% are singletons; the top ten hold roughly 3.7%. This specimen belongs to a study of blood T cells in healthy people across ages. The CDR3 extends over 18 amino acids. Trimming took 0 bases from V and 6 from J, leaving 24 bases between them. CDR1 and CDR2 (germline): LNHNV, YYDKDF (reference sequence).

The receptor comes from an older man in good health. The specimen sequenced was blood. This chain links TRBV15 with TRBJ2-7; the D is unclear. CDR3 nucleotide sequence: TGTGCCACCAGCAGAGAGGTTTTCGACGGACCTTCGAGATCCGAGCAGTACTTC. Its protein is CATSREVFDGPSRSEQYF. Drawing the rest from reference TRBV15 and TRBJ2-7, the complete variable domain is DAMVIQNPRYQVTQFGKPVTLSCSQTLNHNVMYWYQQKSSQAPKLLFHYYDKDFNNEADTPDNFQSRRPNTSFCFLDIRSPGLGDTAMYLCATSREVFDGPSRSEQYFGPGTRLTVT.